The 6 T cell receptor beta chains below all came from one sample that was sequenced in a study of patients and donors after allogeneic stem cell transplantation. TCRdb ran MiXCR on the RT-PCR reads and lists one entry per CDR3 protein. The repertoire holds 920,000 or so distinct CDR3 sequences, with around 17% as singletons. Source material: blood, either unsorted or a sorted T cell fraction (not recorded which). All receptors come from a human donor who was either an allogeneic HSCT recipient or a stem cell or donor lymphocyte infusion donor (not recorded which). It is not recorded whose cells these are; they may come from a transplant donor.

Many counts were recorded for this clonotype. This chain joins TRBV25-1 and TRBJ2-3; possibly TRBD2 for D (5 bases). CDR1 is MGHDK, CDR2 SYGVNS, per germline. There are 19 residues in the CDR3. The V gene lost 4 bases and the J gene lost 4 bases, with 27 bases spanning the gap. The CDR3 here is CASSAAEVSHSKPSDTQYF. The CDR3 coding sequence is TGTGCCAGCAGTGCGGCGGAGGTGTCCCATTCAAAGCCTTCAGATACGCAGTATTTT.

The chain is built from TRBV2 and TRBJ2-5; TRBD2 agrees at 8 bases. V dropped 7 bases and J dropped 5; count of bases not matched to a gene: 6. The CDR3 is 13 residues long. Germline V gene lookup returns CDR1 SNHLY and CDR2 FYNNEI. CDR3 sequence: CASTMTSAETQYF. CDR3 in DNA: TGTGCCAGCACCATGACTAGCGCGGAGACCCAGTACTTC.

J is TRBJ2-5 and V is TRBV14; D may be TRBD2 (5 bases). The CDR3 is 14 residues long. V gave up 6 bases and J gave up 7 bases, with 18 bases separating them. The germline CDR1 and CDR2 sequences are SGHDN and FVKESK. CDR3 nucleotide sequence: TGTGCCAGCAGTCCCGTCCCTGGGGAGTGGACCCAGTACTTC. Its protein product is CASSPVPGEWTQYF.

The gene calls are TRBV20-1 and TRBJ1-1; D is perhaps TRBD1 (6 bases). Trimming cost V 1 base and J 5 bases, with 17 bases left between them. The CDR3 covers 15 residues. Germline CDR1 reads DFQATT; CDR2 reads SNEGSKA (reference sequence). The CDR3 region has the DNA TGCAGTGCTAGAGCCCCGGGGGGCCGATGGACTGAAGCTTTCTTT. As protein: CSARAPGGRWTEAFF.

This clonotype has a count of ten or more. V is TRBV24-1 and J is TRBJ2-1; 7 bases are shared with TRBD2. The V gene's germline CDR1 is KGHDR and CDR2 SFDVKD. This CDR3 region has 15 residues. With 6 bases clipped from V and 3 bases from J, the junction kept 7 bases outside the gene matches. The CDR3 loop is CATSSPSGDYNEQFF. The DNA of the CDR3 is TGTGCCACCAGTTCGCCTAGCGGAGACTACAATGAGCAGTTCTTC.

The CDR3 protein is CASSQGGHEQYF. CDR3 sequence (DNA): TGTGCCAGCAGCCAAGGGGGACACGAGCAGTACTTC. The rearrangement links TRBV3-1 to TRBJ2-7; D could derive from TRBD1 or TRBD2 (5 bases each). Germline-derived CDR1 and CDR2 are LGHDT and YNNKEL (reference sequence). The CDR3 length is 12 residues. The germline V and J ends were trimmed by 1 base and 5 bases, with 6 bases remaining between them.